The sequence of this TCR beta chain was determined in a study of blood T cells in healthy people across ages. Germline CDR1 reads LGHNA; CDR2 reads YNFKEQ. The CDR3 is 16 residues long. Between the trimmed V and J ends, which lost 2 bases and 5 bases, there was a span of 16 bases. The study recruited healthy Caucasian donors from Russia who were aged about 6 to 90. Using a J-beta primer mix together with a sample-barcoded 5' primer, a second PCR was run for roughly 7 to 12 cycles. One entry per CDR3 protein, called by TCRdb with MiXCR from the 5' RACE reads. The sample has about a million distinct CDR3 sequences; roughly two fifths are singletons.

The sequenced sample consisted of blood. The genes are TRBV4-2 and TRBJ2-1; possibly TRBD2 for D (6 bases). This sequence was found in a man in his late teens or twenties in good health. For the CDR3, the DNA is TGTGCCAGCAGCCAAAGGACTATCGGGGCCCACAATGAGCAGTTCTTC. Protein: CASSQRTIGAHNEQFF.